The 10 T cell receptor beta chains presented below share a single source sample, sequenced in a study of control samples from healthy donors and cancer patients. Sequenced by immunoSEQ multiplex PCR; TCRdb stores in-frame clones only, minus some. This sample has about 410,000 clones; approximately 90% occur once, and the top ten carry around 6.8%. Sequences were obtained from PBMCs. The receptors derive from a man aged 35-49 years with head and neck cancer.

This chain joins TRBV6-5 and TRBJ1-1; the match to TRBD1 covers 7 bases. CDR1 MNHEY and CDR2 SVGAGI come from the germline V gene. The CDR3 runs 12 residues. V shed 6 bases, J shed 11 bases, and the junction held 9 bases outside the gene matches. CDR3 DNA sequence: TGTGCCAGCAGGCGCGACAGGGAGGGTGCTTTCTTT. The encoded protein is CASRRDREGAFF.

A word on this clone: In the same sample, other DNA sequences code for this CDR3. The chain has TRBV29-1 and TRBJ2-7, with 7 bases fitting TRBD1. CDR3 size: 12 residues. Germline CDR1 reads SQVTM; CDR2 reads ANQGSEA. Trimming removed 7 bases from V and 0 bases from J; junction bases left unmatched: 3. CDR3 loop: CSARDSSYEQYF. DNA for the CDR3: TGCAGCGCCCGGGACAGCTCCTACGAGCAGTACTTC.

In its sample, this clone was seen once. V gene TRBV6-5 combines with J gene TRBJ1-3, with TRBD1 as a possible D gene (5 bases). Trimming pared 8 bases from V and 1 base from J, leaving 15 bases between. Germline assignment: CDR1 MNHEY and CDR2 SVGAGI. The CDR3 loop spans 15 amino acids. The chain's CDR3 is CASHEQRGSGNTIYF. DNA for the CDR3: TGTGCCAGCCATGAGCAGCGGGGGTCTGGAAACACCATATATTTT.

This chain uses TRBV6-2 or TRBV6-3 with TRBJ1-2; D call uncertain. V lost 5 bases, J lost 5 bases, and 21 bases lay in between. The CDR3 length is 16 residues. The germline V gene has CDR1 MNHEY and CDR2 SVGEGT. CDR3 in DNA: TGTGCCAGCAGTCGTCCCAGCGGAGGGCGGGAATATGGCTACACCTTC. Protein product: CASSRPSGGREYGYTF.

This chain joins TRBV10-1 and TRBJ2-2; 8 bases are a match to TRBD2. After removal of 4 bases from V and 5 bases from J, the junction contained 6 bases not matched to a gene. Germline V gives CDR1 WNHNN, CDR2 SYGVQD (reference sequence). This CDR3 contains 15 residues. CDR3 in amino acids: CASSVGRAFTGELFF. CDR3 bases: TGCGCCAGCAGTGTCGGGAGGGCCTTTACCGGGGAGCTGTTTTTT.

This chain links TRBV27 with TRBJ2-4; TRBD2 is a possible D gene (6 bases). The CDR3 has 12 residues. The germline CDR1 and CDR2 sequences are MNHEY and SMNVEV (reference sequence). The V end lost 9 bases, the J end lost 4 bases, and 10 bases lay between the germline ends. CDR3 sequence (DNA): TGTGCCAGTACTAGCCTTAAAAACATTCAGTACTTC. Its translation is CASTSLKNIQYF.

The chain uses TRBV10-1 and TRBJ1-1; no definite D call. The CDR3 has 13 residues. CDR1 and CDR2 (germline): WNHNN, SYGVQD (reference sequence). Trimming shortened V by 4 bases and J by 1 base, and 7 bases separated the two germline ends. The CDR3 sequence: CASSVAGNTEAFF. In DNA, the CDR3 is TGCGCCAGCAGTGTAGCGGGGAACACTGAAGCTTTCTTT.

CDR3 sequence: CASSQGTGITYEQYF. The CDR3 DNA sequence: TGCGCCAGCAGCCAAGGGACAGGAATAACCTACGAGCAGTACTTC. V and J are TRBV4-1 and TRBJ2-7; 7 positions agree with TRBD1. Per germline, CDR1 MGHRA and CDR2 YSYEKL. V lost 1 base, J lost 2 bases, and 5 bases stayed unmatched. The CDR3 contains 15 residues.

The chain couples TRBV28 to TRBJ2-3; 7 nucleotides line up with TRBD2. CDR1 and CDR2 from the germline V gene are MDHEN and SYDVKM. The junction had 7 bases not matched to a gene; V was cut back by 5 bases and J by 2 bases. The CDR3 contains 15 residues. The CDR3 region has the DNA TGTGCCAGCAGTCAACCTGCGGGAGTCACAGATACGCAGTATTTT. Its protein is CASSQPAGVTDTQYF. Combining the CDR3 with reference TRBV28 and TRBJ2-3 gives the whole variable domain DVKVTQSSRYLVKRTGEKVFLECVQDMDHENMFWYRQDPGLGLRLIYFSYDVKMKEKGDIPEGYSVSREKKERFSLILESASTNQTSMYLCASSQPAGVTDTQYFGPGTRLTVL.

The rearrangement uses TRBV6-1 and TRBJ1-2; D is unclear. CDR1 and CDR2 (germline): MNHNS, SASEGT. V was shortened by 2 bases and J by 8 bases, with 12 bases between the two germline ends. The CDR3 is 13 amino acids. CDR3 bases: TGTGCCAGCAGTGAAAGGGATCCGCGAGGCTACACCTTC. Its translation is CASSERDPRGYTF.